What follows describes a single T cell receptor (beta chain). Its antigen is currently unknown. Stated treatment: about 20 received Ad26.COV2.S at low or high dose, single or two shots; five or six received placebo; per-sample allocation not given. Samples analyzed were those drawn on day 63 after the first vaccine or placebo injection. This sample is drawn from a study of Ad26.COV2.S vaccination and SARS-CoV-2 variants. Study context: The trial was COV1001 and the donor's arm was Ad26.COV2.S. Dosing was one shot or two shots 56 days apart. General study points: People who got the vaccine or the placebo had similar non-spike TCR breadth. Total T cell responses, in the TCR breadth and depth analyses, may have been underestimated.

J was trimmed by 1 base and V by 5 bases; bases with no gene match: 3. CDR1 and CDR2 from the germline V gene are LGHDT and YNNKEL (reference sequence). The CDR3 is 14 amino acids. Only in-frame clones appear in the TCRdb table, and some are missing; sequencing was by immunoSEQ multiplex PCR. The sample yields hundreds of thousands of clones, approximately 90% seen once. The chain joins TRBV3-1 (or the pseudogene TRBV3-2) to TRBJ2-7, with 9 bases aligning to TRBD1. This sequence was found in a person between 18 and 65 years old who received the Ad26.COV2.S COVID-19 vaccine or a placebo. Sample: peripheral blood, taken in a trial of Ad26.COV2.S vaccine versus placebo. CDR3 sequence: CASSYGQGSYEQYF. CDR3 DNA: TGTGCCAGCAGCTACGGACAGGGGTCCTACGAGCAGTACTTC.